The 26 T cell receptor beta chains below were found in one sample sequenced in a study of metastatic and nonmetastatic thyroid tumors (dated by TCRdb to 2019 to 2021). Library generation was performed with PCR. Sequencing used an Illumina HiSeq 4000. TCRdb took the public reads, trimmed them with fastp at Q25, ran MiXCR for clone calling and kept in-frame beta chains. A total of around 20,000 clones appear in this sample, over 9.5% of them only once. The ten largest clones represent around 22% of the sample. None of the patients had been given any treatment before thyroid surgery. Specimen: blood. These receptors were obtained from a female donor with papillary thyroid cancer or a benign thyroid nodule (not recorded which). Some clones in this sample may be carry-over from other donors' samples.

The sample holds many counts of this clone. Written as DNA, the CDR3 is TGCGCCAGCACCGGGACAGGGATTGCCTACGAGCAGTACTTC. The encoded protein is CASTGTGIAYEQYF. This sequence joins TRBV10-2 and TRBJ2-7; 9 bases match TRBD1. V shed 7 bases, J shed 2 bases, and the junction held 6 bases outside the gene matches. CDR1 and CDR2 (germline): WSHSY, SAAADI. This CDR3 spans 14 amino acids.

This clone was seen at least ten times. The chain combines TRBV20-1 with TRBJ1-5; possibly TRBD1 for D (6 bases). Trimming took off 0 bases at V and 3 bases at J, with 12 bases between the two ends. The germline V gene encodes CDR1 DFQATT and CDR2 SNEGSKA (reference sequence). This CDR3 is 15 amino acids long. The CDR3 DNA sequence: TGCAGTGCTAGAGATGGGGGGCTGGTCAATCAGCCCCAGCATTTT. This codes for CSARDGGLVNQPQHF.

At least ten counts were recorded for this clone. This sequence joins TRBV19 and TRBJ1-1; 10 bases match TRBD1. Germline V CDR1 and CDR2: LNHDA, SQIVND (reference sequence). Trimming removed 4 bases from V and 1 base from J; junction bases left unmatched: 0. The CDR3 covers 14 residues. This CDR3 reads CASSRDRGNTEAFF. Here the CDR3 DNA reads TGTGCCAGTAGTAGGGACAGGGGGAACACTGAAGCTTTCTTT. Full variable domain (outside the CDR3, taken from reference TRBV19 and TRBJ1-1): DGGITQSPKYLFRKEGQNVTLSCEQNLNHDAMYWYRQDPGQGLRLIYYSQIVNDFQKGDIAEGYSVSREKKESFPLTVTSAQKNPTAFYLCASSRDRGNTEAFFGQGTRLTVV.

This clone was recorded a few times. This may be a read error, as it is one base from a much larger clone. The sample contains more than one DNA sequence encoding this CDR3. The V gene is TRBV12-3 or TRBV12-4, the J gene TRBJ2-6; D is perhaps TRBD1 (5 bases). The CDR3 is 14 amino acids. CDR3 nucleotide sequence: TGTGCCAGCAGTAGCTCCTCTGGGGCCAACGTACTGACCTTC. Translated: CASSSSSGANVLTF.

This clone has more than one count but fewer than ten. The V and J genes are TRBV12-3 or TRBV12-4 and TRBJ1-5; D remains ambiguous. The CDR3 has 13 residues. The ends were cut back, 6 bases at V and 1 base at J, with 7 bases in the middle. This CDR3 reads CASRTGSNQPQHF. CDR3 bases: TGTGCCAGCAGGACCGGGAGCAATCAGCCCCAGCATTTT.

The V gene is TRBV5-4, the J gene TRBJ2-7; 13 nucleotides line up with TRBD2. With V trimmed by 0 bases and J by 1 base, 1 base remained unmatched. The germline CDR1 and CDR2 sequences are SGHNT and YYREEE (reference sequence). CDR3 length equals 16 residues. The CDR3 nucleotides are TGTGCCAGCAGCTTGGAGGGACTAGCGGGGTCCTACGAGCAGTACTTC. This gives the protein CASSLEGLAGSYEQYF.

There are a few counts of this clone. A read error may explain this, as a much larger clone is one base away. The chain joins TRBV27 to TRBJ1-6; 8 bases fit TRBD1. V shed 3 bases and J 10 bases; nucleotides not matched to a gene: 5. Germline CDR1 MNHEY, CDR2 SMNVEV (reference sequence). CDR3 length equals 14 residues. In DNA, the CDR3 is TGTGCCAGCAGTTTCAGGGGGCCGTTGTCACCCCTCCACTTT. Its protein is CASSFRGPLSPLHF.

This clone is termed medium-sized. This chain connects TRBV6-2 or TRBV6-3 to TRBJ1-5; perhaps TRBD1 as D (6 bases). V lost 6 bases to trimming and J lost 10 bases, with 16 bases between them. Germline V CDR1 and CDR2: MNHEY, SVGEGT. The CDR3 is 13 amino acids. The CDR3 nucleotides are TGTGCCAGCAGGGACAGTTCTATCGTTCCCCAGCATTTT. Its protein is CASRDSSIVPQHF.

This clone has a count of ten or more. The J gene is TRBJ1-1, the V gene TRBV27; D may be TRBD1 (6 bases). The V and J ends lost 6 bases and 4 bases respectively, with 12 bases between them. The germline V gene has CDR1 MNHEY and CDR2 SMNVEV (reference sequence). This CDR3 is 13 amino acids long. The chain's CDR3 is CASSRTGFTEAFF. The CDR3 nucleotides read TGTGCCAGCAGCCGCACAGGGTTCACTGAAGCTTTCTTT.

Ten or more counts support this clone. The J gene is TRBJ2-3, the V gene TRBV4-1; D is undetermined. V shed 4 bases and J shed 9 bases, with 11 bases lying between them. Germline loops: CDR1 MGHRA, CDR2 YSYEKL. The CDR3 is 12 residues long. As DNA, the CDR3 is TGCGCCAGCAGCCCCCGCCCGCGAACGCAGTATTTT. Residues: CASSPRPRTQYF.

This clone occurred a few times. Possible read error: a much larger clone is one base away. This chain uses TRBV6-1 with TRBJ2-1, with D perhaps TRBD1 (6 bases). The CDR3 has 14 residues. CDR1 is MNHNS and CDR2 is SASEGT in the germline V gene. CDR3 protein: CAGTRQALYKEQFF. As DNA, the CDR3 is TGTGCCGGCACCCGACAGGCCCTCTACAAGGAGCAGTTCTTC.

This clone appeared many times. The chain is built from TRBV4-1 and TRBJ2-5, with D uncertain. The CDR3 contains 14 residues. The V and J ends lost 3 bases and 7 bases respectively, with 15 bases between them. Germline lookup yields CDR1 MGHRA and CDR2 YSYEKL. CDR3 region: CASSQVPSLGTQYF. CDR3 coding DNA: TGCGCCAGCAGCCAGGTACCCAGCCTAGGGACCCAGTACTTC.

For this clone: Given a much more abundant clone one base away, this may be a read error. The V call is TRBV3-1, the J call TRBJ1-1, with D uncertain. This CDR3 region has 17 residues. The V end was cut by 0 bases, the J end by 4 bases, with 18 bases between. Germline CDR1 reads LGHDT; CDR2 reads YNNKEL (reference sequence). The CDR3 bases are TGTGCCAGCAGCCAAGAACACCCCTGGCCGAAGAGCACTGAAGCTTTCTTT. Its protein product is CASSQEHPWPKSTEAFF.

The V and J genes are TRBV7-2 and TRBJ1-2; possible D gene TRBD1, 6 bases. Germline V gene sequence: CDR1 SGHTA, CDR2 FQGNSA. The length of the CDR3 is 13 residues. The ends were cut back, 7 bases at V and 10 bases at J, with 19 bases in the middle. CDR3 residues: CASKYPGAGVYTF. In nucleotides, the CDR3 is TGTGCCAGCAAGTACCCGGGGGCAGGGGTCTACACCTTC.

This clone was detected ten times or more. The chain links TRBV7-9 to TRBJ2-5; 8 bases fit TRBD2. CDR3 length: 15 residues. J lost 5 bases, V lost 5 bases, and 10 bases had no gene match. CDR1 and CDR2 from the germline V gene are SEHNR and FQNEAQ (reference sequence). The CDR3 is CASSPGTRIGETQYF. CDR3 nucleotides: TGTGCCAGCAGCCCCGGGACTAGAATCGGCGAGACCCAGTACTTC. Combining the CDR3 with reference TRBV7-9 and TRBJ2-5 gives the whole variable domain DTGVSQNPRHKITKRGQNVTFRCDPISEHNRLYWYRQTLGQGPEFLTYFQNEAQLEKSRLLSDRFSAERPKGSFSTLEIQRTEQGDSAMYLCASSPGTRIGETQYFGPGTRLLVL.

This clone has ten or more counts. The chain joins TRBV6-2 or TRBV6-3 to TRBJ2-3, with D unclear. In germline, CDR1 is MNHEY, CDR2 SVGEGT. The germline V and J ends were trimmed by 1 base and 0 bases, with 14 bases remaining between them. This CDR3 has 17 amino acids. CDR3 DNA: TGTGCCAGCAGTTACTACCCTGGACGGCTTAGCACAGATACGCAGTATTTT. It encodes CASSYYPGRLSTDTQYF.

At least ten counts were recorded for this clone. The J gene is TRBJ2-5, the V gene TRBV9; tentative D call: TRBD1 (6 bases). This CDR3 contains 14 residues. The germline gives CDR1 SGDLS, CDR2 YYNGEE. Trimming removed 0 bases at V and 4 bases at J, with 10 bases between. CDR3 loop: CASSVGRGGETQYF. CDR3 DNA: TGTGCCAGCAGCGTAGGCAGGGGTGGAGAGACCCAGTACTTC.

The sample holds many counts of this clone. This chain joins TRBV28 and TRBJ2-2, with D perhaps TRBD2 (6 bases). CDR1 and CDR2 (germline): MDHEN, SYDVKM. V lost 6 bases, J lost 1 base, and 6 bases lay in between. The CDR3 is 13 residues long. CDR3 bases: TGTGCCAGCAGGGAGGGGAACACCGGGGAGCTGTTTTTT. Protein sequence: CASREGNTGELFF.

This clone showed up many times. The chain recombines TRBV10-3 with TRBJ2-1; D is perhaps TRBD1 or TRBD2 (5 bases each). This CDR3 is 15 amino acids long. The germline V gene encodes CDR1 ENHRY and CDR2 SYGVKD. The V gene lost 5 bases and the J gene lost 7 bases, with 18 bases spanning the gap. For the CDR3, the DNA is TGTGCCATCAGTAACGGGACGTTCCAAGGGAATGAGCAGTTCTTC. It is translated as CAISNGTFQGNEQFF.

The chain has TRBV11-3 and TRBJ1-2; the match to TRBD1 covers 7 bases. Trimming at V came to 4 bases and at J to 8 bases, leaving 7 bases not matched to a gene. The germline gives CDR1 SGHNT, CDR2 YENEEA. CDR3 length: 13 residues. CDR3 coding DNA: TGTGCCAGCAGCTCCGCAGGGGGACTGGGCTACACCTTC. It specifies CASSSAGGLGYTF.

By sample share, this clone is medium-sized. The chain uses TRBV7-9 and TRBJ1-2; D is uncertain. CDR1 and CDR2 from the germline V gene are SEHNR and FQNEAQ (reference sequence). This CDR3 comprises 13 residues. V shed 8 bases and J shed 1 base, with 11 bases lying between them. The CDR3: CASSGPLNYGYTF. The DNA of the CDR3 is TGTGCCAGCTCTGGGCCCCTTAACTATGGCTACACCTTC.

The V and J genes are TRBV6-1 and TRBJ2-7, with unresolved D. V was pared by 2 bases and J by 1 base, with 12 bases between. Germline CDR1 reads MNHNS; CDR2 reads SASEGT. The CDR3 sequence is 15 residues long. In DNA form, the CDR3 reads TGTGCCAGCAGTGAAACCCTCCACCTGTCCTACGAGCAGTACTTC. Its translation: CASSETLHLSYEQYF.

The chain links TRBV28 to TRBJ2-6; perhaps TRBD1 as D (6 bases). In germline, CDR1 is MDHEN, CDR2 SYDVKM. This CDR3 has 15 residues. Trimming removed 1 base at V and 3 bases at J, with 7 bases between. The CDR3 DNA sequence: TGTGCCAGCAGTTTATTGGGACATGGGGCCAACGTCCTGACTTTC. Translated: CASSLLGHGANVLTF.

This clone has ten or more counts. The chain is built from TRBV7-6 and TRBJ2-1; D gene ambiguous. CDR1 is SGHVS and CDR2 is FNYEAQ in the germline V gene. Trimming cost V 1 base and J 4 bases, with 11 bases left between them. The CDR3 consists of 15 residues. The CDR3 DNA is TGTGCCAGCAGCTTAGGGAATAGGCCTTACAATGAGCAGTTCTTC. It translates to CASSLGNRPYNEQFF.

Within the sample, this clone is medium-sized. The genes are TRBV6-2 or TRBV6-3 and TRBJ2-7; 8 positions agree with TRBD2. The CDR3 spans 15 residues. V was pared by 5 bases and J by 2 bases, with 8 bases of the junction left unmatched. Germline CDR1 and CDR2: MNHEY and SVGEGT. The CDR3 DNA reads as TGTGCCAGCAGTCTCCGGGCGGGACTAGCCTACGAGCAGTACTTC. It encodes CASSLRAGLAYEQYF.

This clone has a count of ten or more. CDR3 nucleotides: TGTGCCAGCAGCCCTCTTAGGACTAAGAATCAGCCCCAGCATTTT. Protein product: CASSPLRTKNQPQHF. V gene TRBV3-1 combines with J gene TRBJ1-5; no definite D call. The CDR3 contains 15 residues. Germline V gene sequence: CDR1 LGHDT, CDR2 YNNKEL (reference sequence). Trimming left V 4 bases short and J 4 bases short, with 14 bases between.